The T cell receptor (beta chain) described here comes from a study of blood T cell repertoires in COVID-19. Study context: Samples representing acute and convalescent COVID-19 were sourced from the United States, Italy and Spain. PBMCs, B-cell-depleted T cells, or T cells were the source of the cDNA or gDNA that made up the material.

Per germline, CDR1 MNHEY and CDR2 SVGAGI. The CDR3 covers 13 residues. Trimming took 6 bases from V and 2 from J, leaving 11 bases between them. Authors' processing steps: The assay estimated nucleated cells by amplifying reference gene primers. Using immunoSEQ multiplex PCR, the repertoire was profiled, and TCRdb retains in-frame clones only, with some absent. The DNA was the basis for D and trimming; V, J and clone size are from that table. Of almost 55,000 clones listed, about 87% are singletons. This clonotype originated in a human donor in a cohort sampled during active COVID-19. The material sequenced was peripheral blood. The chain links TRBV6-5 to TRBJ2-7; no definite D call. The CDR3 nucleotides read TGTGCCAGCAGCCGAACGCCGGCCTACGAGCAGTACTTC. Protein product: CASSRTPAYEQYF.